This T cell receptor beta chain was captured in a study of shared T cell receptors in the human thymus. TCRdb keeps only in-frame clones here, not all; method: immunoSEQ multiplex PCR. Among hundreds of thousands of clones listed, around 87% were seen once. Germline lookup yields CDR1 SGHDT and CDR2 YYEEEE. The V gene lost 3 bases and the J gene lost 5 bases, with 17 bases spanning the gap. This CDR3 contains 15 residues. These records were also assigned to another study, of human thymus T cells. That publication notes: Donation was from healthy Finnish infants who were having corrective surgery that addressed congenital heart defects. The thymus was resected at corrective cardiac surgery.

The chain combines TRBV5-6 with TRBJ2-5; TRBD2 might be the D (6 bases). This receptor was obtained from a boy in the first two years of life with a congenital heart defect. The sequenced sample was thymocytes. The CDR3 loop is CASSSGRRSGETQYF. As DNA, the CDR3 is TGTGCCAGCAGCTCCGGCCGCCGGAGCGGGGAGACCCAGTACTTC.